This is a list of T cell receptor beta chains from one sample in a study of OX40 agonist ivuxolimab in advanced cancers. Using immunoSEQ multiplex PCR, the repertoire was profiled, and TCRdb retains in-frame clones only, with some absent. Of about 26,000 clones listed, 83% were seen once; the top ten hold around 12%. This sample comprised CD4+ or CD8+ T cells sorted from blood, obtained in a trial of the OX40 agonist ivuxolimab. Source of these receptors: an adult with an advanced solid tumor such as melanoma, head and neck, liver or kidney cancer. Both conserved end residues are part of each CDR3. A D gene is named only where the DNA matches it firmly. A row's size may be missing; if present it is once, few, many or a size class.

CDR3nt: TGTGCCAGCACAGATACAGGGGGCACTGAAGCTTTCTTT
CDR3aa: CASTDTGGTEAFF
j_gene: TRBJ1-1
abundance: once
v_gene: TRBV6-1
d_gene: TRBD1

CDR3nt: TGTGCCAGCAGCTGGGGGACAGGGAGTAATGAAAAACTGTTTTTT
CDR3aa: CASSWGTGSNEKLFF
j_gene: TRBJ1-4
abundance: NA
v_gene: TRBV5-6
d_gene: TRBD1

CDR3nt: TGTGCCAGCAGTGGGTATTTCCGGGACAGCGCCAACTATGGCTACACCTTC
CDR3aa: CASSGYFRDSANYGYTF
j_gene: TRBJ1-2
abundance: NA
v_gene: TRBV6-1
d_gene: TRBD1

CDR3nt: TGTGCCAACAGTGAAGTGGACAGGAAGAATCAGCCCCAGCATTTT
CDR3aa: CANSEVDRKNQPQHF
j_gene: TRBJ1-5
abundance: NA
v_gene: TRBV6-1
d_gene: TRBD1

CDR3nt: TGTGCCAGCAGTGGCGGGGGGAGCTCCTACGAGCAGTACTTC
CDR3aa: CASSGGGSSYEQYF
j_gene: TRBJ2-7
abundance: few
v_gene: TRBV28
d_gene: TRBD2

CDR3nt: TGTGCCTGGAGTGTGGACCTCAACACTGAAGCTTTCTTT
CDR3aa: CAWSVDLNTEAFF
j_gene: TRBJ1-1
abundance: few
v_gene: TRBV30
d_gene: NA

CDR3nt: TGTGCCACCAGCATGACAGGGGCCAACTATGGCTACACCTTC
CDR3aa: CATSMTGANYGYTF
j_gene: TRBJ1-2
abundance: NA
v_gene: TRBV15
d_gene: TRBD1

CDR3nt: TGTGCCAGTAGTCCCCACTTGCGGACTGAAGCTTTCTTT
CDR3aa: CASSPHLRTEAFF
j_gene: TRBJ1-1
abundance: NA
v_gene: TRBV19
d_gene: NA

CDR3nt: TGTGCCAGCAGCGTAGTCCCGGACAGGATAGCGTTTAACACTGAAGCTTTCTTT
CDR3aa: CASSVVPDRIAFNTEAFF
j_gene: TRBJ1-1
abundance: few
v_gene: TRBV9
d_gene: TRBD1

CDR3nt: TGTGCCAGCTCCCTAGATACTAACTATGGCTACACCTTC
CDR3aa: CASSLDTNYGYTF
j_gene: TRBJ1-2
abundance: NA
v_gene: TRBV6-5
d_gene: NA

CDR3nt: TGTGCCAGCAGCTTATTAGAGCGGGGGGGCTTTTATGACGAGCAGTACTTC
CDR3aa: CASSLLERGGFYDEQYF
j_gene: TRBJ2-7
abundance: NA
v_gene: TRBV11-3
d_gene: TRBD2

CDR3nt: TGTGCCAGCAGTACCGAGGGGGGGCCCTACAATGAGCAGTTCTTC
CDR3aa: CASSTEGGPYNEQFF
j_gene: TRBJ2-1
abundance: NA
v_gene: TRBV6-4
d_gene: NA

CDR3nt: TGTGCCAGCAGCTTGGGCGGGTTCGGACAGGGGGCGGCAACTAATGAAAAACTGTTTTTT
CDR3aa: CASSLGGFGQGAATNEKLFF
j_gene: TRBJ1-4
abundance: NA
v_gene: TRBV5-4
d_gene: TRBD1

CDR3nt: TGTGCCAGCAGCCAACGAAGGGGCGGCCTCCTGGGGGCTGAAGCTTTCTTT
CDR3aa: CASSQRRGGLLGAEAFF
j_gene: TRBJ1-1
abundance: NA
v_gene: TRBV14
d_gene: NA

CDR3nt: TGTGCCAGCAGCCCCCCGGGCGGGGGGGGACATTCGCAGTTCTTC
CDR3aa: CASSPPGGGGHSQFF
j_gene: TRBJ2-1
abundance: NA
v_gene: TRBV5-4
d_gene: TRBD2

CDR3nt: TGTGCCAGCAGTGAAGCGCCAGGGCCACGCTACGAGCAGTACTTC
CDR3aa: CASSEAPGPRYEQYF
j_gene: TRBJ2-7
abundance: NA
v_gene: TRBV2
d_gene: NA

CDR3nt: TGCGCCAGCAGCCCACCGGGAAATAACAATGAGCAGTTCTTC
CDR3aa: CASSPPGNNNEQFF
j_gene: TRBJ2-1
abundance: NA
v_gene: TRBV4-1
d_gene: NA

CDR3nt: TGTGCCAGTAGTGAGGGGGACAGGGGTCGGGAGACCCAGTACTTC
CDR3aa: CASSEGDRGRETQYF
j_gene: TRBJ2-5
abundance: NA
v_gene: TRBV19
d_gene: TRBD1

CDR3nt: TGTGCCAGCTCACCACCGAGGCAGTTAGCTAACTATGGCTACACCTTC
CDR3aa: CASSPPRQLANYGYTF
j_gene: TRBJ1-2
abundance: few
v_gene: TRBV18
d_gene: NA

CDR3nt: TGTGCCAGCAGCCCGGGGGGCACTGAAGCTTTCTTT
CDR3aa: CASSPGGTEAFF
j_gene: TRBJ1-1
abundance: NA
v_gene: TRBV5-6
d_gene: NA

CDR3nt: TGTGCCAGCAGCTTAACCGTGACAGAAGGAAACACCATATATTTT
CDR3aa: CASSLTVTEGNTIYF
j_gene: TRBJ1-3
abundance: once
v_gene: TRBV13
d_gene: NA

CDR3nt: TGCGCCAGCAGCCAAGAGGCAGCGCCGTCCTACGAGCAGTACTTC
CDR3aa: CASSQEAAPSYEQYF
j_gene: TRBJ2-7
abundance: NA
v_gene: TRBV4-1
d_gene: NA

CDR3nt: TGTGCCAGCAGTTCCGGGATGCGTACCGGGGAGCTGTTTTTT
CDR3aa: CASSSGMRTGELFF
j_gene: TRBJ2-2
abundance: NA
v_gene: TRBV27
d_gene: NA

CDR3nt: TGTGCCAGCAGGCCTACTAGCGGGGTGTACAATGAGCAGTTCTTC
CDR3aa: CASRPTSGVYNEQFF
j_gene: TRBJ2-1
abundance: once
v_gene: TRBV11-2
d_gene: TRBD2

CDR3nt: TGTGCCACCAGCAGAGATTATGTTGGGACAGGGGGCCCAGAGGAGACCCAGTACTTC
CDR3aa: CATSRDYVGTGGPEETQYF
j_gene: TRBJ2-5
abundance: NA
v_gene: TRBV15
d_gene: TRBD1

CDR3nt: TGTGCCAGCAGCTTAGCCGCTAGCGGGGTTTACGAGCAGTACTTC
CDR3aa: CASSLAASGVYEQYF
j_gene: TRBJ2-7
abundance: NA
v_gene: TRBV11-2
d_gene: TRBD2

CDR3nt: TGTGCCAGCAGCCAAGGGATAGGGGACAGCCTCAATCAGCCCCAGCATTTT
CDR3aa: CASSQGIGDSLNQPQHF
j_gene: TRBJ1-5
abundance: NA
v_gene: TRBV4-2
d_gene: TRBD1

CDR3nt: TGTGCCAGCAGCCCCGGACAGGAGGCCGAAAAACTGTTTTTT
CDR3aa: CASSPGQEAEKLFF
j_gene: TRBJ1-4
abundance: NA
v_gene: TRBV13
d_gene: TRBD1

CDR3nt: TGTGCCAGTAGTATAGGAATCCGGGACAGGGACAACGAGCAGTACTTC
CDR3aa: CASSIGIRDRDNEQYF
j_gene: TRBJ2-7
abundance: NA
v_gene: TRBV19
d_gene: TRBD1

CDR3nt: TGTGCCAGCAGCTTAGTTCTGGGTCCGAATGAGCAGTTCTTC
CDR3aa: CASSLVLGPNEQFF
j_gene: TRBJ2-1
abundance: NA
v_gene: TRBV7-2
d_gene: NA

CDR3nt: TGTGCCAGCAGCATGACAGGGGGGCCCTATGGCTACACCTTC
CDR3aa: CASSMTGGPYGYTF
j_gene: TRBJ1-2
abundance: few
v_gene: TRBV5-6
d_gene: TRBD1

CDR3nt: TGTGCCAGCAGCAAAGGACAGGACAGAGGCCACACTGAAGCTTTCTTT
CDR3aa: CASSKGQDRGHTEAFF
j_gene: TRBJ1-1
abundance: NA
v_gene: TRBV21-1
d_gene: NA

CDR3nt: TGCGCCAGCAGCCAAGTGAAGAAGAACACTGAAGCTTTCTTT
CDR3aa: CASSQVKKNTEAFF
j_gene: TRBJ1-1
abundance: NA
v_gene: TRBV4-1
d_gene: NA

CDR3nt: TGTGCCAGCAGTTTATTACTAGTTGGAGAGACCCAGTACTTC
CDR3aa: CASSLLLVGETQYF
j_gene: TRBJ2-5
abundance: NA
v_gene: TRBV28
d_gene: NA

CDR3nt: TGTGCCAGCAGCCAAGATACTAGCGGGACAGATACGCAGTATTTT
CDR3aa: CASSQDTSGTDTQYF
j_gene: TRBJ2-3
abundance: NA
v_gene: TRBV4-2
d_gene: TRBD2

CDR3nt: TGTGCCAGCAGCTTAGTTAGAAGAGGGAGAGGGGGTATTAACACTGAAGCTTTCTTT
CDR3aa: CASSLVRRGRGGINTEAFF
j_gene: TRBJ1-1
abundance: NA
v_gene: TRBV7-8
d_gene: NA

CDR3nt: TGCAGCGCGCTACCCATGAACACTGAAGCTTTCTTT
CDR3aa: CSALPMNTEAFF
j_gene: TRBJ1-1
abundance: few
v_gene: TRBV29-1
d_gene: NA

CDR3nt: TGTGCCAGCAGCTTAGGTCAGGGGTTCATCCAGTGGCTGTTTTTT
CDR3aa: CASSLGQGFIQWLFF
j_gene: TRBJ2-2
abundance: NA
v_gene: TRBV7-9
d_gene: NA

CDR3nt: TGTGCCAGCAGCTTAACCGGGGCCCAGGCAGATACGCAGTATTTT
CDR3aa: CASSLTGAQADTQYF
j_gene: TRBJ2-3
abundance: NA
v_gene: TRBV7-3
d_gene: NA